The subject of this entry is one TCR beta chain. Its antigen is not known. This specimen belongs to a study of T cells in narcolepsy. Points from the study as a whole: Autoreactive clonotypes reportedly recurred in blood of same and different patients, not controls. Comparing one patient's CSF and blood CD4+ clonotypes highlighted HCRT- and TRIB2-specific autoreactive clonotypes. In some patient and control memory CD4+ samples, autoreactive clones were absent.

Generated by immunoSEQ multiplex PCR, the TCRdb table keeps only in-frame clones and is missing some. The table has tens of thousands of clones, more than 70% seen once. V was clipped by 1 base and J by 8 bases, with 14 bases between them. The CDR3 is 15 residues long. The germline V gene encodes CDR1 MNHNS and CDR2 SASEGT. The sequenced material came from CD45RA- memory CD4+ T cells from PBMCs. The sequence derives from a human donor with narcolepsy. The chain combines TRBV6-1 with TRBJ1-4; D not certain. This CDR3 reads CASSEEGRRREKLFF. As DNA, the CDR3 is TGTGCCAGCAGTGAAGAGGGCCGGCGACGGGAAAAACTGTTTTTT.